The 7 T cell receptor beta chains given below trace back to one sample, sequenced in a study of cytomegalovirus exposure and HLA in healthy donors. PCR was performed using 60 Vbeta and 13 Jbeta primers. Using immunoSEQ multiplex PCR, the repertoire was profiled, and TCRdb retains in-frame clones only, with some absent. This table has about 160,000 clones, approximately 75% appearing once. The sample taken for sequencing was PBMCs. The source of these receptors is a woman aged 18-35 years in good health and CMV-seronegative.

The gene calls are TRBV5-5 and TRBJ2-7, with D possibly matching TRBD1 (5 bases). Trimming removed 2 bases at V and 2 bases at J, with 11 bases between. The CDR3 totals 14 residues. Germline V CDR1 and CDR2: SGHKS, YYEKEE (reference sequence). CDR3 coding DNA: TGTGCCAGCAGCTTCGGTTCCAGGGCCTACGAGCAGTACTTC. It encodes CASSFGSRAYEQYF.

The gene calls are TRBV25-1 and TRBJ1-5; no firm D call. The CDR3 is 12 amino acids. With 3 bases removed from V and 3 bases from J, the gap between germline ends came to 3 bases. From germline, CDR1 is MGHDK and CDR2 SYGVNS. The CDR3: CASSDNNQPQHF. CDR3 bases: TGTGCCAGCAGTGACAACAATCAGCCCCAGCATTTT.

This clone was counted once. The chain employs TRBV27 and TRBJ1-1; TRBD1 is a possible D gene (6 bases). The CDR3 has 15 amino acids. CDR1 and CDR2 from the germline V gene are MNHEY and SMNVEV (reference sequence). V was cut by 2 bases and J by 1 base, with 11 bases left in between. The DNA for the CDR3 is TGTGCCAGCAGTTTAGGGGGGGACACGAACACTGAAGCTTTCTTT. Its protein product is CASSLGGDTNTEAFF.

This clone was seen a few times. The chain carries TRBV9 and TRBJ1-6; D gene unclear. CDR1 SGDLS and CDR2 YYNGEE come from the germline V gene. V was pared by 0 bases and J by 3 bases, with 7 bases between. This CDR3 has 15 amino acids. The chain's CDR3 is CASSVDGGYNSPLHF. The CDR3 DNA is TGTGCCAGCAGCGTAGATGGCGGCTATAATTCACCCCTCCACTTT.

The chain combines TRBV7-9 with TRBJ2-5; 13 bases map to TRBD2. The CDR3 has 17 amino acids. Trimming took 4 bases from V and 1 from J; bases not matched to a gene: 6. CDR1 and CDR2 from the germline V gene are SEHNR and FQNEAQ (reference sequence). The CDR3 region is CASSSTTSGRGQETQYF. The CDR3 nucleotides read TGTGCCAGCAGCTCCACCACTAGCGGGAGGGGCCAAGAGACCCAGTACTTC. Variable domain in full (rest from reference TRBV7-9 and TRBJ2-5): DTGVSQNPRHKITKRGQNVTFRCDPISEHNRLYWYRQTLGQGPEFLTYFQNEAQLEKSRLLSDRFSAERPKGSFSTLEIQRTEQGDSAMYLCASSSTTSGRGQETQYFGPGTRLLVL.

The chain carries TRBV19 and TRBJ2-3; TRBD2 might be the D (6 bases). Trimming shortened V by 3 bases and J by 0 bases, and 13 bases separated the two germline ends. CDR1 is LNHDA and CDR2 is SQIVND in the germline V gene (reference sequence). The CDR3 runs to 16 residues. CDR3 sequence reads: CASSIRTGLSTDTQYF. DNA of the CDR3: TGTGCCAGTAGTATTAGGACGGGACTCAGCACAGATACGCAGTATTTT. Supplemented by reference TRBV19 and TRBJ2-3, the full variable domain reads DGGITQSPKYLFRKEGQNVTLSCEQNLNHDAMYWYRQDPGQGLRLIYYSQIVNDFQKGDIAEGYSVSREKKESFPLTVTSAQKNPTAFYLCASSIRTGLSTDTQYFGPGTRLTVL.

The chain couples TRBV7-3 to TRBJ2-2, with D perhaps TRBD2 (6 bases). The CDR3 is made up of 14 amino acids. Trimming took off 4 bases at V and 5 bases at J, with 11 bases between the two ends. The germline V gene encodes CDR1 SGHTA and CDR2 FQGTGA. The CDR3 region has the DNA TGTGCCAGCAGCTCGCAGGAGGGGACCGGGGAGCTGTTTTTT. Its translation is CASSSQEGTGELFF.